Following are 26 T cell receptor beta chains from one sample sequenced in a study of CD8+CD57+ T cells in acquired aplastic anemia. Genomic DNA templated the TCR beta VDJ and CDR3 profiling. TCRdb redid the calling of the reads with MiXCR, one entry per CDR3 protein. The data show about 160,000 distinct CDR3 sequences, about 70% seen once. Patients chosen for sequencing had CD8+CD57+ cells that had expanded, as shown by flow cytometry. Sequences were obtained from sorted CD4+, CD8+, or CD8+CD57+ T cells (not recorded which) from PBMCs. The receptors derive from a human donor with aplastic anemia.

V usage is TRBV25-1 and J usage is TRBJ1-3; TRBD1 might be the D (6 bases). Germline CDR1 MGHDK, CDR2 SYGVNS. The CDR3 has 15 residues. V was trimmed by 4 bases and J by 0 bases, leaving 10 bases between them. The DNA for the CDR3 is TGTGCCAGCAGTGCAGGGGACCTCTCTGGAAACACCATATATTTT. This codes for CASSAGDLSGNTIYF.

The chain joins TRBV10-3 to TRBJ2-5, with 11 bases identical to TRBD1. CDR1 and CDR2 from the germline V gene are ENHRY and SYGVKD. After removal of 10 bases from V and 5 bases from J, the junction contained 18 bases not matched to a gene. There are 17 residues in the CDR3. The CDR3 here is CASSEGQGVLSLETQYF. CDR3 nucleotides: TGTGCCAGCAGCGAGGGACAGGGGGTACTTTCGCTGGAGACCCAGTACTTC.

CDR3 in DNA: TGTGCCAGCGGGGATCAGGGAGGGCGGGGAGAGACCCAGTACTTC. It yields the protein CASGDQGGRGETQYF. The genes are TRBV2 and TRBJ2-5; 7 bases line up with TRBD2. V gave up 8 bases and J gave up 4 bases; unmatched junction bases: 13. Per the germline V gene, CDR1 is SNHLY and CDR2 is FYNNEI. The CDR3 loop spans 15 amino acids.

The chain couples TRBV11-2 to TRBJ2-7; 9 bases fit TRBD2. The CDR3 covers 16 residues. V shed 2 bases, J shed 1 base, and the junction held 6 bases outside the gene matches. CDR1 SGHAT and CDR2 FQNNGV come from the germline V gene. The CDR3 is CASSLTRAGGSYEQYF. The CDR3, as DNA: TGTGCCAGCAGCTTAACTCGGGCGGGAGGGTCCTACGAGCAGTACTTC. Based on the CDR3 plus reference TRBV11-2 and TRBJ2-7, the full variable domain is EAGVAQSPRYKIIEKRQSVAFWCNPISGHATLYWYQQILGQGPKLLIQFQNNGVVDDSQLPKDRFSAERLKGVDSTLKIQPAKLEDSAVYLCASSLTRAGGSYEQYFGPGTRLTVT.

CDR3 region: CASSVVWQESGYTF. In nucleotides, the CDR3 is TGTGCCAGTAGTGTCGTTTGGCAGGAAAGTGGCTACACCTTC. The V call is TRBV19, the J call TRBJ1-2, with D unclear. Germline V gene lookup returns CDR1 LNHDA and CDR2 SQIVND (reference sequence). The CDR3 contains 14 residues. Trimming pared 5 bases from V and 7 bases from J, leaving 17 bases between.

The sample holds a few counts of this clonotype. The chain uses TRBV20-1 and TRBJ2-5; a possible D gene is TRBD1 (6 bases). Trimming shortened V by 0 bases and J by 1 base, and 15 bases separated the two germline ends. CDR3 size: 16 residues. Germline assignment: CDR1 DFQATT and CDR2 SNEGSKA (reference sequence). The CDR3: CSARDLRGGGQETQYF. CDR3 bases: TGCAGTGCTAGAGACCTCAGGGGTGGGGGCCAAGAGACCCAGTACTTC.

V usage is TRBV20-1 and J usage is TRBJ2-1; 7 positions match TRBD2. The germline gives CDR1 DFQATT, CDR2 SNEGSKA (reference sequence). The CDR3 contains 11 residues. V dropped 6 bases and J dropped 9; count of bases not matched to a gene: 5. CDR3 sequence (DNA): TGCAGTGCCGTCCGGGAGGTTGAGCAGTTCTTC. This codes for CSAVREVEQFF.

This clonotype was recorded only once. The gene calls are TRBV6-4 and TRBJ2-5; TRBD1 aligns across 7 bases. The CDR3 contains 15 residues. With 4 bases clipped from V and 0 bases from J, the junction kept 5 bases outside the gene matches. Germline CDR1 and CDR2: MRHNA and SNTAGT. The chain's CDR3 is CASSGTGRYQETQYF. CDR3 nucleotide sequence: TGTGCCAGCAGTGGGACAGGTAGGTACCAAGAGACCCAGTACTTC.

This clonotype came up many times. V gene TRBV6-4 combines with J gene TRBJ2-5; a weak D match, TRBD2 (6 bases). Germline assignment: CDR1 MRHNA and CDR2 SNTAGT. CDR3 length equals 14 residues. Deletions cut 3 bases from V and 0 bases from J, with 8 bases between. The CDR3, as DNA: TGTGCCAGCAGTGAGGGCGGGGACCAAGAGACCCAGTACTTC. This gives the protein CASSEGGDQETQYF.

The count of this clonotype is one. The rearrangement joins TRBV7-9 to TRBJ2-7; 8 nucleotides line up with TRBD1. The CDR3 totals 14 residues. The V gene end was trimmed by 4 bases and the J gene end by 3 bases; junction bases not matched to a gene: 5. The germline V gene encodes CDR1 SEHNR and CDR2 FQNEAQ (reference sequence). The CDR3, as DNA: TGTGCCAGCAGCTACCAAGGACAGGGCTACGAGCAGTACTTC. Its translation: CASSYQGQGYEQYF.

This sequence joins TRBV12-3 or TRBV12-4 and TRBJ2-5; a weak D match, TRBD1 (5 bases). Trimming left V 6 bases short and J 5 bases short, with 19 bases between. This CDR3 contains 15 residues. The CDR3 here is CASSVAAGIRETQYF. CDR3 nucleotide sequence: TGTGCCAGCAGCGTCGCGGCAGGGATCCGTGAGACCCAGTACTTC.

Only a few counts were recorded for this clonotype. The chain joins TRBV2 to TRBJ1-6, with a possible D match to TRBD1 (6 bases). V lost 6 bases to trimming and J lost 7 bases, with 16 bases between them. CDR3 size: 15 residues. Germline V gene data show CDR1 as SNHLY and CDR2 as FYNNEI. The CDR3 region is CASRAQQGWNSPLHF. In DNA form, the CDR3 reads TGTGCCAGCAGAGCACAACAGGGATGGAATTCACCCCTCCACTTT.

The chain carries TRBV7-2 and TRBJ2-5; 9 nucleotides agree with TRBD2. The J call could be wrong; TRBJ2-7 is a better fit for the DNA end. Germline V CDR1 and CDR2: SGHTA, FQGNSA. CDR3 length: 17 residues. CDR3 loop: CASSLGRAGGTSYEQYF. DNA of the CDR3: TGTGCCAGCAGCTTGGGACGAGCGGGAGGAACATCCTACGAGCAGTACTTC.

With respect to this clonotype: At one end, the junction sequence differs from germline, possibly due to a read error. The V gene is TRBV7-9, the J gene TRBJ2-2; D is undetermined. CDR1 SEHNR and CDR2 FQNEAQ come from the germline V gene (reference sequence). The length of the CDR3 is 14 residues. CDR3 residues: CASSQDSLPGELFF. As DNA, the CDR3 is TGTGCCAGCAGCCAAGATTCGCTTCCCGGAGAGCTGTTTTTT.

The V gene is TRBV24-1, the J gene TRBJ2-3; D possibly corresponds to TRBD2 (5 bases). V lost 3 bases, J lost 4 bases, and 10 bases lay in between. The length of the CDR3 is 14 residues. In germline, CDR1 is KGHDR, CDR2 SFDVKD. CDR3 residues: CATSDPNGADTQYF. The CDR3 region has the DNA TGTGCCACCAGTGATCCGAACGGGGCAGATACGCAGTATTTT.

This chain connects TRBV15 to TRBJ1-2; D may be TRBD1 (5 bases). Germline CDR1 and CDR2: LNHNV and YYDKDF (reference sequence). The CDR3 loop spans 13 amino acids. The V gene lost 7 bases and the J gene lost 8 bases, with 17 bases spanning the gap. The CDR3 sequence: CATKGYRGRGYTF. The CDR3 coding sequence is TGTGCCACCAAGGGGTACCGGGGTAGAGGCTACACCTTC.

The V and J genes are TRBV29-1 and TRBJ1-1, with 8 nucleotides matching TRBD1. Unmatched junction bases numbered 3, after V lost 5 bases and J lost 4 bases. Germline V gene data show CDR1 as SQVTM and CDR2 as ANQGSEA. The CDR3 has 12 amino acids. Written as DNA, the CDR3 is TGCAGCGTTCTTGACAGGGGCACTGAAGCTTTCTTT. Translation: CSVLDRGTEAFF.

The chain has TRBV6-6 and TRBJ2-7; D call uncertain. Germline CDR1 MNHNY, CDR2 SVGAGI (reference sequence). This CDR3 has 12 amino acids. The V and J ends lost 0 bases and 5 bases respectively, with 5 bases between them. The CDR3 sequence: CASSYSTHEQYF. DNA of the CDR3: TGTGCCAGCAGTTACTCGACGCACGAGCAGTACTTC.

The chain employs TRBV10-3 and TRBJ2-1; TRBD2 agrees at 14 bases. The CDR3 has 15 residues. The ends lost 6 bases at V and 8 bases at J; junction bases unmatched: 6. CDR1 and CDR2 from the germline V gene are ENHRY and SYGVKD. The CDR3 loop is CAIRTTSGRADEQFF. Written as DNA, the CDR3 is TGTGCCATCAGGACGACTAGCGGGAGGGCCGATGAGCAGTTCTTC.

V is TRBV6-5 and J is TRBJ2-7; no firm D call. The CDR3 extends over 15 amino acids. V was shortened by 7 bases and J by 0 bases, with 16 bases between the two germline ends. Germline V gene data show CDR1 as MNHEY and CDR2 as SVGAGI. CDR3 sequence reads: CASTPSKGFSYEQYF. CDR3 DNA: TGTGCCAGCACCCCAAGTAAGGGATTCTCCTACGAGCAGTACTTC.

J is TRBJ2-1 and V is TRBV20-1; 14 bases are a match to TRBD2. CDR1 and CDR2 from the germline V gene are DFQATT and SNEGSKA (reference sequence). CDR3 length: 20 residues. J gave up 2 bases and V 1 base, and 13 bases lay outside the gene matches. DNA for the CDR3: TGCAGTGCTAGAGGCCGACTAGCGGGGGGGCTAAGCCGAACCTACAATGAGCAGTTCTTC. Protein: CSARGRLAGGLSRTYNEQFF.

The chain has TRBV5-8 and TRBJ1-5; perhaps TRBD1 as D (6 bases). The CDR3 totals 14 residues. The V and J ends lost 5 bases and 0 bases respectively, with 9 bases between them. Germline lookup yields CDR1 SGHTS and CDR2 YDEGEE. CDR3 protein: CASSSDSSNQPQHF. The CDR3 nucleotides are TGTGCCAGCAGTTCGGACAGTAGCAATCAGCCCCAGCATTTT.

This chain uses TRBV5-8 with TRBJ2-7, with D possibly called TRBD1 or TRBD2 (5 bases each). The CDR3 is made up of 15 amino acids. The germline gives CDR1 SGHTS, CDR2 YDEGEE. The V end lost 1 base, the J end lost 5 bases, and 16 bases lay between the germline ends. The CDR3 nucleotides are TGTGCCAGCAGCTTGTGGCTTAGGGACGCTAACGAGCAGTACTTC. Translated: CASSLWLRDANEQYF.

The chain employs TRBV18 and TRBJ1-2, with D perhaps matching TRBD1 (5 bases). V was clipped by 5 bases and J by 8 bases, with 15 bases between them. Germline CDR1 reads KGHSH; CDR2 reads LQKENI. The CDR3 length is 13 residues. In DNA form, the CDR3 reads TGTGCCAGCTCAACCGGCCAGGGACCAGGCTACACCTTC. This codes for CASSTGQGPGYTF.

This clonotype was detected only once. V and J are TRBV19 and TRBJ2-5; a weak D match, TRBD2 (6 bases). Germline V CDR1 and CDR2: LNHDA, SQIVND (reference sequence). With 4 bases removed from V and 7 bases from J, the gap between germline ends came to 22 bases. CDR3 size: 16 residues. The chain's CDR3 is CASSTSGSGGIGTQYF. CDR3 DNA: TGTGCCAGTAGTACATCGGGTAGCGGCGGGATTGGGACCCAGTACTTC.

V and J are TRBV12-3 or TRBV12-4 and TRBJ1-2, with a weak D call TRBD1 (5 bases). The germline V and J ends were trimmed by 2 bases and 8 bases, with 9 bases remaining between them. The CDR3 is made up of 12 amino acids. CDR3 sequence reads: CASSLWGIGYTF. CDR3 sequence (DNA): TGTGCCAGCAGTTTATGGGGGATCGGCTACACCTTC.